The entry below describes one T cell receptor beta chain. The antigen remains undetermined. This entry belongs to a study of cytomegalovirus exposure and HLA in healthy donors. General observations from the study: As immune exposure information, only CMV serostatus was available. For TCR beta chains, V- and J-gene trimming was later linked to a missense DCLRE1C variant.

Germline V gene lookup returns CDR1 MDHEN and CDR2 SYDVKM. Between the trimmed V and J ends, which lost 3 bases and 7 bases, there was a span of 10 bases. This CDR3 spans 13 amino acids. A multiplex PCR was run with 60 Vbeta primers and 13 Jbeta primers. Repertoires were generated with immunoSEQ multiplex PCR, while TCRdb's copy carries only in-frame clones and drops some. The sample yields 200,000 to 250,000 clones, more than 60% seen once. The receptor was isolated from a girl aged 2-10 years in good health and CMV-seronegative. The sample taken for sequencing was PBMCs. The V call is TRBV28, the J call TRBJ2-4; D may be TRBD2 (6 bases). The CDR3 DNA is TGTGCCAGCAGTTTTAGGCTAGCGAACATTCAGTACTTC. It encodes CASSFRLANIQYF.